This TCR beta chain was observed in a study of blood T cell repertoires in COVID-19. Germline CDR1 reads SEHNR; CDR2 reads FQNEAQ (reference sequence). Between the trimmed V and J ends, which lost 4 bases and 2 bases, there was a span of 16 bases. The CDR3 consists of 16 residues. Produced via immunoSEQ multiplex PCR; TCRdb's table is partial and in-frame only. The table lists approximately 450,000 clones, roughly 89% of them singletons. This chain uses TRBV7-9 with TRBJ2-3; D is possibly TRBD1 (6 bases). The TCR sequence derives from a woman in her 30s with acute or convalescent COVID-19. The sample was peripheral blood. The DNA for the CDR3 is TGTGCCAGCAGCTCCACAACAGGGTTAGTCACAGATACGCAGTATTTT. This codes for CASSSTTGLVTDTQYF.